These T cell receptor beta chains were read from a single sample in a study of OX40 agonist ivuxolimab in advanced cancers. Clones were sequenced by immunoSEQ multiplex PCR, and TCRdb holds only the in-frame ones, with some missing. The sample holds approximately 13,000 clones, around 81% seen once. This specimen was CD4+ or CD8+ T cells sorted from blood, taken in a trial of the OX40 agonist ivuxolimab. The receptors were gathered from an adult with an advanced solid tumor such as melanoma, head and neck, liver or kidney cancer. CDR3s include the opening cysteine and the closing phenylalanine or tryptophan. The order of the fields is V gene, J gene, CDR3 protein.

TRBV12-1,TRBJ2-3,CASSFEGTDTQYF
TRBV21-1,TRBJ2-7,CASSKTYSSYEQYF
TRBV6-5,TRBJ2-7,CASSYTGDEQYF
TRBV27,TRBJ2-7,CASSLSGAASTYEQYF
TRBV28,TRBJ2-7,CASSSKREWTYEQYF
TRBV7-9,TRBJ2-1,CASSLVGLTFPGNEQFF
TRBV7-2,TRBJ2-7,CASSGDGYEQYF
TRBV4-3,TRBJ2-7,CASSQVGYSGTGGREQYF
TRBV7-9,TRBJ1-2,CASSLRTGIDYTF
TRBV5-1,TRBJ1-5,CASSPTGANQPQHF
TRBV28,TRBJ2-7,CASSFLREGPYEQYF
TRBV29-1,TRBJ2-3,CSVAKIDPVGDTQYF
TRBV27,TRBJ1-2,CASSSSDGNYGYTF
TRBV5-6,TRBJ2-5,CASSLWLETQYF
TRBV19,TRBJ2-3,CASSPGGTDTQYF
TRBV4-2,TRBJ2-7,CASAEGHYRGEQYF
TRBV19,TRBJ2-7,CATSGGSYEQYF
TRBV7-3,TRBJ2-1,CASSLSGAPYNEQFF
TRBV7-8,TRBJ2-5,CASSGSMKAQYF
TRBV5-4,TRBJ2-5,CASSLGIQETQYF
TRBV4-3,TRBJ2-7,CASSHPGTGIDEQYF
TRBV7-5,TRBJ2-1,CASSDHNEQFF
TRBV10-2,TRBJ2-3,CATLRGYDVTDTQYF
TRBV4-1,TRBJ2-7,CASSQDLSGAPYEQYF
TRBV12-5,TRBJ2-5,CASGPGTGLLETQYF
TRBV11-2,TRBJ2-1,CASSLGLGSKNEQFF
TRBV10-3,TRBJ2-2,CAISGGQFYTGELFF
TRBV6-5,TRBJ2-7,CASSPSGGNEQYF
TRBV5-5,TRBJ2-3,CASSLVPGLVVADTQYF
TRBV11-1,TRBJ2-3,CASSPRQGGDTQYF
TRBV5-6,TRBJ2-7,CASSFRDRVLEQYF
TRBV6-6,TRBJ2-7,CASSYSIYEQYF
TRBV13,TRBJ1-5,CASSLGINQPQHF
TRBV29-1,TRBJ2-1,CSVDVREGVNEQFF
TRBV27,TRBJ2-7,CASRLAGPAYEQYF
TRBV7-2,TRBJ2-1,CASSLGTYNEQFF
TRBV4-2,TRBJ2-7,CASSLDYEQYF
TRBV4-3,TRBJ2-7,CASSQGGYEQYF
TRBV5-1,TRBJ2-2,CASRGGLAGAGELFF
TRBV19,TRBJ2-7,CASSMKSQAGVNYEQYF
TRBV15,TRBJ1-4,CATSRASSRGNEKLFF
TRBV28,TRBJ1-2,CASKIHAASGYTF
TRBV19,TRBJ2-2,CASRDIRVNTGELFF
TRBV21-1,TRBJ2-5,CASSKLSSGRAAETQYF
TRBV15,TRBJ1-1,CATTPDRVGTEAFF
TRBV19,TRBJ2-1,CASSPTASSYNEQFF
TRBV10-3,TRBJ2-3,CAIGSIDTQYF
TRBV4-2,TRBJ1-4,CASSQKIGGEKLFF
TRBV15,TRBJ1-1,CATSRAAGGTEAFF
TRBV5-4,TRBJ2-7,CASSHGPSGTYF
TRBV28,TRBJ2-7,CASTPLTSGWEQYF
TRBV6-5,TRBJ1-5,CASSRRGNNQPQHF
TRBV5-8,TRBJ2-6,CASSQDGHSGANVLTF